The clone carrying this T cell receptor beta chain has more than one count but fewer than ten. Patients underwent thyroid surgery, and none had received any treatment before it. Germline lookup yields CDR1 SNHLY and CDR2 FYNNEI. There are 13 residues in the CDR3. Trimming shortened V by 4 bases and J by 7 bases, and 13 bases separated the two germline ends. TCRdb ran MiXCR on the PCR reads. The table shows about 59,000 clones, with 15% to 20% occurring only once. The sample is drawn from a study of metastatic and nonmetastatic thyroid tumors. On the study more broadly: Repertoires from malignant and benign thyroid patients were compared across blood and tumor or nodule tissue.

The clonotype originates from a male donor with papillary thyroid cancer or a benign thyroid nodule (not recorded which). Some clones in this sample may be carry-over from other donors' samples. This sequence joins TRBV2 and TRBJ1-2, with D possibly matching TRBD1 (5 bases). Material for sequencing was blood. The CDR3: CASSAPGIFGYTF. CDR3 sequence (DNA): TGTGCCAGCAGTGCCCCAGGGATCTTTGGCTACACCTTC.